The next 26 T cell receptor beta chains were all read from a single sample in a study of blood T cell repertoires in COVID-19. Assay used: immunoSEQ multiplex PCR; TCRdb lists only in-frame clones, some missing. The table lists 150,000 to 200,000 clones, 65% to 85% of them singletons. Material: peripheral blood. The receptors stem from a man in his sixties with active or convalescent COVID-19.

The gene calls are TRBV16 and TRBJ1-5; unclear D gene. The V gene's germline CDR1 is KGHSY and CDR2 FQNENV. This CDR3 is 16 amino acids long. With 2 bases removed from V and 0 bases from J, the gap between germline ends came to 11 bases. The CDR3 nucleotides are TGTGCCAGCAGCCAAGAGGGCCGGGGTAGCAATCAGCCCCAGCATTTT. Amino acids: CASSQEGRGSNQPQHF. Together with reference TRBV16 and TRBJ1-5, the CDR3 gives the full variable domain: GEEVAQTPKHLVRGEGQKAKLYCAPIKGHSYVFWYQQVLKNEFKFLISFQNENVFDETGMPKERFSAKCLPNSPCSLEIQATKLEDSAVYFCASSQEGRGSNQPQHFGDGTRLSIL.

The chain couples TRBV11-2 to TRBJ1-1; tentative D call: TRBD1 (6 bases). The CDR3 is 12 residues long. Between the trimmed V and J ends, which lost 10 bases and 5 bases, there was a span of 14 bases. Looked up from germline, CDR1 is SGHAT and CDR2 is FQNNGV. The CDR3 bases are TGTGCCATCTCAGAAACAGGGACTGAAGCTTTCTTT. As protein: CAISETGTEAFF.

The genes are TRBV2 and TRBJ1-1; TRBD1 agrees at 11 bases. The J segment lost 7 bases and the V segment lost 7 bases, leaving 8 bases of the junction unmatched. Germline-derived CDR1 and CDR2 are SNHLY and FYNNEI. This CDR3 region has 14 residues. CDR3 nucleotides: TGTGCCAGCACTTACGGACAGGGGGCGTATGAAGCTTTCTTT. It is translated as CASTYGQGAYEAFF.

In this sample, this clone turned up once. The CDR3 sequence: CASSITHGRNQPQHF. The CDR3 DNA reads TGTGCCAGTAGTATAACTCACGGTCGAAATCAGCCCCAGCATTTT. The chain recombines TRBV19 with TRBJ1-5; no clear D gene. V lost 2 bases and J 4 bases, leaving 12 bases between the germline ends. Germline assignment: CDR1 LNHDA and CDR2 SQIVND (reference sequence). The CDR3 contains 15 residues.

The V gene is TRBV12-3 or TRBV12-4, the J gene TRBJ1-5; D perhaps matches TRBD1 (6 bases). V lost 7 bases, J lost 6 bases, and 13 bases lay in between. The length of the CDR3 is 13 residues. The CDR3 sequence: CASTLGASQPQHF. CDR3 bases: TGTGCCAGCACCTTGGGGGCATCTCAGCCCCAGCATTTT.

This sequence joins TRBV5-8 and TRBJ1-5; no definite D call. Trimming stripped 0 bases from V and 7 bases from J, with 8 bases between. The CDR3 spans 13 residues. CDR1 and CDR2 from the germline V gene are SGHTS and YDEGEE. The CDR3 nucleotides are TGTGCCAGCAGCTTGGACCCGGGACAGCCCCAGCATTTT. It specifies CASSLDPGQPQHF.

The genes are TRBV20-1 and TRBJ2-5, with a tentative D call TRBD2 (5 bases). This CDR3 is 11 amino acids long. Deletions cut 6 bases from V and 5 bases from J, with 10 bases between. Germline V CDR1 and CDR2: DFQATT, SNEGSKA (reference sequence). DNA of the CDR3: TGCAGTGCCCCCTCGGGGGAGACCCAGTACTTC. It is translated as CSAPSGETQYF.

This chain joins TRBV11-2 and TRBJ1-4; D remains ambiguous. CDR1 is SGHAT, CDR2 FQNNGV, per germline. The CDR3 consists of 15 residues. Trimming took 9 bases from V and 0 from J, leaving 14 bases between them. The CDR3 reads CASSPYTSTNEKLFF. The CDR3 DNA reads TGTGCCAGTAGCCCTTACACATCAACTAATGAAAAACTGTTTTTT.

The rearrangement links TRBV18 to TRBJ2-1; 10 bases line up with TRBD1. The germline V gene encodes CDR1 KGHSH and CDR2 LQKENI. V shed 6 bases and J 9 bases; nucleotides not matched to a gene: 11. The CDR3 loop spans 15 amino acids. The CDR3 protein is CASSPGTGERGEQFF. The CDR3 coding sequence is TGTGCCAGCTCCCCCGGGACAGGGGAGAGGGGTGAGCAGTTCTTC. Variable domain in full (rest from reference TRBV18 and TRBJ2-1): NAGVMQNPRHLVRRRGQEARLRCSPMKGHSHVYWYRQLPEEGLKFMVYLQKENIIDESGMPKERFSAEFPKEGPSILRIQQVVRGDSAAYFCASSPGTGERGEQFFGPGTRLTVL.

This chain joins TRBV19 and TRBJ1-6, with a tentative D call TRBD1 (5 bases). This CDR3 has 16 amino acids. V was pared by 0 bases and J by 7 bases, with 13 bases between. CDR1 and CDR2 from the germline V gene are LNHDA and SQIVND (reference sequence). The CDR3 DNA sequence: TGTGCCAGTAGTATAGATCGCTGGGGCACAAATTCACCCCTCCACTTT. Amino acid sequence: CASSIDRWGTNSPLHF. Drawing the rest from reference TRBV19 and TRBJ1-6, the complete variable domain is DGGITQSPKYLFRKEGQNVTLSCEQNLNHDAMYWYRQDPGQGLRLIYYSQIVNDFQKGDIAEGYSVSREKKESFPLTVTSAQKNPTAFYLCASSIDRWGTNSPLHFGNGTRLTVT.

This rearrangement joins TRBV2 to TRBJ2-5, with 8 bases aligning to TRBD1. Trimming removed 3 bases from V and 7 bases from J; junction bases left unmatched: 4. This CDR3 comprises 13 residues. The germline V gene encodes CDR1 SNHLY and CDR2 FYNNEI. The CDR3 loop is CASSEGQAGTQYF. The CDR3 DNA is TGTGCCAGCAGTGAGGGACAGGCGGGGACCCAGTACTTC.

This rearrangement joins TRBV21-1 to TRBJ2-3; the table calls TRBD1, which could not be checked here. TRBV21-1 corresponds to a pseudogene. The CDR3 totals 18 residues. This CDR3 reads CASSKKGVPGHSTDTQYF. For the CDR3, the DNA is TGTGCCAGCAGCAAAAAAGGCGTGCCGGGACATAGCACAGATACGCAGTATTTT.

J is TRBJ2-2 and V is TRBV3-1 (or the pseudogene TRBV3-2), with 10 bases lining up with TRBD1. Trimming removed 0 bases from V and 4 bases from J; junction bases left unmatched: 2. Germline CDR1 reads LGHDT; CDR2 reads YNNKEL (reference sequence). The CDR3 has 16 amino acids. The CDR3 region is CASSQDDRGRTGELFF. As DNA, the CDR3 is TGTGCCAGCAGCCAAGATGACAGGGGGCGCACCGGGGAGCTGTTTTTT.

The rearrangement links TRBV2 to TRBJ1-2; the match to TRBD1 covers 10 bases. Trimming removed 3 bases from V and 8 bases from J; junction bases left unmatched: 6. The CDR3 runs to 14 residues. The germline V gene encodes CDR1 SNHLY and CDR2 FYNNEI. CDR3 nucleotides: TGTGCCAGCAGTGAGGGACAGGGGATGGGCGGCTACACCTTC. Its translation: CASSEGQGMGGYTF.

This clone was observed a handful of times. The chain recombines TRBV7-8 with TRBJ2-7, with D maybe TRBD2 (6 bases). CDR1 SGHVS and CDR2 FQNEAQ come from the germline V gene. Trimming took off 5 bases at V and 6 bases at J, with 14 bases between the two ends. CDR3 length equals 13 residues. CDR3: CASSAQTRSEQYF. The CDR3 nucleotides read TGTGCCAGCAGCGCACAGACTAGATCCGAGCAGTACTTC. Filled out from reference TRBV7-8 and TRBJ2-7, the complete variable domain reads GAGVSQSPRYKVAKRGQDVALRCDPISGHVSLFWYQQALGQGPEFLTYFQNEAQLDKSGLPSDRFFAERPEGSVSTLKIQRTQQEDSAVYLCASSAQTRSEQYFGPGTRLTVT.

This chain connects TRBV29-1 to TRBJ2-5; maybe TRBD2 (6 bases). The CDR3 has 14 residues. Germline-derived CDR1 and CDR2 are SQVTM and ANQGSEA. Trimming shortened V by 7 bases and J by 4 bases, and 19 bases separated the two germline ends. CDR3 coding DNA: TGCAGCGCACCGTCGACCGGGAGTCGAGAGACCCAGTACTTC. Protein product: CSAPSTGSRETQYF.

V and J are TRBV5-4 and TRBJ2-3; TRBD2 matches at 8 bases. Germline V gives CDR1 SGHNT, CDR2 YYREEE (reference sequence). The CDR3 totals 19 residues. V gave up 5 bases and J gave up 0 bases; unmatched junction bases: 17. In DNA, the CDR3 is TGTGCCAGCAGTTCGGGGGGTCAGCGGGGGCCCCTTAGCACAGATACGCAGTATTTT. It is translated as CASSSGGQRGPLSTDTQYF.

The CDR3 spells CAIKGQGASYEQYF. The CDR3 DNA sequence: TGTGCCATCAAAGGACAGGGGGCATCCTACGAGCAGTACTTC. The chain recombines TRBV10-3 with TRBJ2-7; 11 nucleotides match TRBD1. CDR1 and CDR2 (germline): ENHRY, SYGVKD. The V and J ends lost 7 bases and 1 base, in that order; junction bases with no gene match: 3. This CDR3 spans 14 amino acids.

The rearrangement uses TRBV7-2 and TRBJ1-4; 8 nucleotides match TRBD1. The CDR3 loop spans 15 amino acids. Germline V gene sequence: CDR1 SGHTA, CDR2 FQGNSA. V was pared by 2 bases and J by 8 bases, with 7 bases of the junction left unmatched. As DNA, the CDR3 is TGTGCCAGCAGCTTATTCCAGGGGGCGGCCGAAAAACTGTTTTTT. Its protein is CASSLFQGAAEKLFF.

The chain is built from TRBV28 and TRBJ2-1; D is possibly TRBD2 (6 bases). Trimming pared 8 bases from V and 4 bases from J, leaving 6 bases between. The CDR3 length is 11 residues. CDR1 MDHEN and CDR2 SYDVKM come from the germline V gene. The CDR3 bases are TGTGCCAGCGGGGGGTACAATGAGCAGTTCTTC. This sequence encodes CASGGYNEQFF.

CDR3 DNA sequence: TGTGCCAGCAGCTCCACCCTAGCGCCGAACACCGGGGAGCTGTTTTTT. Amino acids: CASSSTLAPNTGELFF. This chain joins TRBV11-3 and TRBJ2-2; D is possibly TRBD2 (6 bases). The CDR3 contains 16 residues. The ends were cut back, 4 bases at V and 0 bases at J, with 12 bases in the middle. Germline V gives CDR1 SGHNT, CDR2 YENEEA.

The chain links TRBV27 to TRBJ1-2; D gene ambiguous. Germline CDR1 reads MNHEY; CDR2 reads SMNVEV (reference sequence). CDR3 length: 8 residues. Trimming stripped 11 bases from V and 9 bases from J, with 7 bases between. CDR3 in amino acids: CAPPSYTF. The CDR3 coding sequence is TGTGCCCCCCCAAGCTACACCTTC.

The chain recombines TRBV11-2 with TRBJ1-2, with a weak D call TRBD1 (6 bases). Germline CDR1 SGHAT, CDR2 FQNNGV. Trimming removed 6 bases from V and 6 bases from J, with 23 bases in between. The CDR3 contains 16 residues. This chain's CDR3 is CASRTLTGRIRHGYTF. CDR3 nucleotides: TGTGCCAGCAGGACGTTAACAGGGCGGATAAGGCATGGCTACACCTTC.

The V and J genes are TRBV5-1 and TRBJ1-1, with 11 bases aligning to TRBD1. The CDR3 totals 15 residues. Germline V CDR1 and CDR2: SGHRS, YFSETQ. Unmatched junction bases numbered 6, after V lost 0 bases and J lost 8 bases. Written as DNA, the CDR3 is TGCGCCAGCAGCTTGGAGGACAGGGGGCTCGGGGAAGCTTTCTTT. Translating gives CASSLEDRGLGEAFF.

This chain connects TRBV6-5 to TRBJ1-2, with 7 bases matching TRBD1. Trimming removed 7 bases from V and 4 bases from J; junction bases left unmatched: 12. CDR1 MNHEY and CDR2 SVGAGI come from the germline V gene. The CDR3 runs 15 residues. CDR3 protein: CASNQGDNLFYGYTF. CDR3 nucleotides: TGTGCCAGCAACCAGGGGGACAACCTTTTCTATGGCTACACCTTC.

The rearrangement joins TRBV3-1 (or the pseudogene TRBV3-2) to TRBJ1-2; 9 bases match TRBD1. With 6 bases clipped from V and 6 bases from J, the junction kept 11 bases outside the gene matches. The CDR3 contains 15 residues. CDR1 and CDR2 (germline): LGHDT, YNNKEL (reference sequence). CDR3 in amino acids: CASSPDRGYSDGYTF. The CDR3 nucleotides read TGTGCCAGCAGTCCGGACAGGGGATATTCAGATGGCTACACCTTC.